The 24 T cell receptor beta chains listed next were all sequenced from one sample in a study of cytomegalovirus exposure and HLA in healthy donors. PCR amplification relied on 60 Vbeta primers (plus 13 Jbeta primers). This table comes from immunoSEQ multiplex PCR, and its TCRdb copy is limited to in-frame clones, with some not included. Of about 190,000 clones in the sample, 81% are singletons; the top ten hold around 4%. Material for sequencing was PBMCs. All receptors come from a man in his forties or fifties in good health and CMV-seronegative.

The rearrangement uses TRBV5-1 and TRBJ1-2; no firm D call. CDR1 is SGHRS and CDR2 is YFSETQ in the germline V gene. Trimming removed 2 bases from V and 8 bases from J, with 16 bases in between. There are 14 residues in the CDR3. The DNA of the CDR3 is TGCGCCAGCAGCTTATCCGGGGTGGTAAGGGGCTACACCTTC. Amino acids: CASSLSGVVRGYTF. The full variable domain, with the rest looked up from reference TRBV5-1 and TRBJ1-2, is KAGVTQTPRYLIKTRGQQVTLSCSPISGHRSVSWYQQTPGQGLQFLFEYFSETQRNKGNFPGRFSGRQFSNSRSEMNVSTLELGDSALYLCASSLSGVVRGYTFGSGTRLTVV.

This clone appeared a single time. In DNA form, the CDR3 reads TGCGCCAGCAGCTTGGTGGACAGAACTTACACCGGGGAGCTGTTTTTT. It codes for CASSLVDRTYTGELFF. The chain uses TRBV5-1 and TRBJ2-2; the D gene is possibly TRBD1 (6 bases). The germline V and J ends were trimmed by 0 bases and 3 bases, with 12 bases remaining between them. Germline assignment: CDR1 SGHRS and CDR2 YFSETQ. This CDR3 contains 16 residues.

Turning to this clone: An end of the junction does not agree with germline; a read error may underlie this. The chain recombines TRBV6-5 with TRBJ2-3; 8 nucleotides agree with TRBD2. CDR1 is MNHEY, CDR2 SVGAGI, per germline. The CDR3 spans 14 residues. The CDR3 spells CASSSRGAGGSNFF. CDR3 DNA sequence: TGTGCCAGCAGTTCCCGCGGGGCGGGGGGCTCAAACTTTTTT.

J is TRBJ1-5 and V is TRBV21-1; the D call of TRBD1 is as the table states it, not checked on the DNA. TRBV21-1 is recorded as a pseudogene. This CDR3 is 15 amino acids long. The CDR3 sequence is CASTAVAGGPQPQHF. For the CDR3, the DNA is TGTGCCAGCACCGCCGTGGCAGGGGGCCCTCAGCCCCAGCATTTT.

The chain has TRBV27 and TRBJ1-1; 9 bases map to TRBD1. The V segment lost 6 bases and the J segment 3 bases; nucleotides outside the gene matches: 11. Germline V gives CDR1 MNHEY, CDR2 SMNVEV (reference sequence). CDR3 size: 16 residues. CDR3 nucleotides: TGTGCCAGCAGCCCAGACAGGGGGAGGGGTTACACTGAAGCTTTCTTT. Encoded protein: CASSPDRGRGYTEAFF.

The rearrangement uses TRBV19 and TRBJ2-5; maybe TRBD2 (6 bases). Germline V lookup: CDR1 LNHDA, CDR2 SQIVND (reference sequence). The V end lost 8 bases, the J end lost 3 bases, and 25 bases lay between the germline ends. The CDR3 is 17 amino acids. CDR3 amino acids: CASALGSGVLTKETQYF. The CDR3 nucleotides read TGTGCCAGTGCCCTGGGCTCGGGAGTCCTGACCAAAGAGACCCAGTACTTC.

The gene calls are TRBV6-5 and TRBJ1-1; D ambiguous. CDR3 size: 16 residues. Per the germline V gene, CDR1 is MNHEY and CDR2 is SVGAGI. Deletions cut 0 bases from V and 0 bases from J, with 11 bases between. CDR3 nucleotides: TGTGCCAGCAGTTACTCGAGTCGGAGAATGAACACTGAAGCTTTCTTT. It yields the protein CASSYSSRRMNTEAFF.

The DNA for the CDR3 is TGCGCCAGCAGTGAGGGAGGCACAGATACGCAGTATTTT. The encoded protein is CASSEGGTDTQYF. The chain combines TRBV10-1 with TRBJ2-3, with D unclear. Germline CDR1 reads WNHNN; CDR2 reads SYGVQD (reference sequence). V was trimmed by 2 bases and J by 1 base, leaving 4 bases between them. CDR3 length: 13 residues.

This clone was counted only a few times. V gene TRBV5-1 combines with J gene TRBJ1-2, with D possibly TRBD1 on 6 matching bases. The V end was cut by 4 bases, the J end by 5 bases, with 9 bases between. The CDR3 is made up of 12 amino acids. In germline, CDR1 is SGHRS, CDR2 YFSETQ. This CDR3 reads CASSLGQYGYTF. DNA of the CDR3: TGCGCCAGCAGCCTCGGACAGTATGGCTACACCTTC.

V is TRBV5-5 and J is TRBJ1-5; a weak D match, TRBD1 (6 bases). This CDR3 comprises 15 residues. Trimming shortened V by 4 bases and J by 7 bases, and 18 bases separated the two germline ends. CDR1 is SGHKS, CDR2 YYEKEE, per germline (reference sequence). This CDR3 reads CASSLQGSTGQPQHF. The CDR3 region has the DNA TGTGCCAGCAGCCTGCAGGGGAGTACGGGCCAGCCCCAGCATTTT.

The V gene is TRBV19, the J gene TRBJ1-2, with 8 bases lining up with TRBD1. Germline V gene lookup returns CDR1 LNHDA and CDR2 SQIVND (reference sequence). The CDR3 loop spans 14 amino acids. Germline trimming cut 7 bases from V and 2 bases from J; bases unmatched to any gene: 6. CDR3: CASKGTGTNYGYTF. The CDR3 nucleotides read TGTGCCAGTAAAGGGACAGGAACAAACTATGGCTACACCTTC.

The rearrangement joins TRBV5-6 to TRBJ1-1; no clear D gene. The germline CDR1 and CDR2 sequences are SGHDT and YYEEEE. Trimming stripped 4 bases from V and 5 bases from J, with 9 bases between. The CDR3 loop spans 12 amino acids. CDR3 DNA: TGTGCCAGCAGCCTCTCCCGGACTGAAGCTTTCTTT. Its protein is CASSLSRTEAFF.

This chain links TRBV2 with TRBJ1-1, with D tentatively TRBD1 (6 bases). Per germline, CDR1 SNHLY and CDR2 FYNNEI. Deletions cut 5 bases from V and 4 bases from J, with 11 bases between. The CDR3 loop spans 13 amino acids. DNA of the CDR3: TGTGCCAGCAGTTTCAGGGGTGCCACTGAAGCTTTCTTT. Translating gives CASSFRGATEAFF.

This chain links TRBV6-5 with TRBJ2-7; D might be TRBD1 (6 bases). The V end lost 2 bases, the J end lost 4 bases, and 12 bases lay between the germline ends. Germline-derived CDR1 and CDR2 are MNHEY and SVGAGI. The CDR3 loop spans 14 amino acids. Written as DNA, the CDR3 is TGTGCCAGCAGTTACGGTCAGGGGCGGTACGAGCAGTACTTC. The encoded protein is CASSYGQGRYEQYF.

In DNA form, the CDR3 reads TGTGCTAGTGGTTTGGTAGTCGGGGGGGCCGTGGATACGCAGTATTTT. Translating it yields CASGLVVGGAVDTQYF. The chain links TRBV12-5 to TRBJ2-3; 8 bases match TRBD2. CDR3 length equals 16 residues. The germline gives CDR1 LGHNT, CDR2 FRNRAP. The ends lost 0 bases at V and 6 bases at J; junction bases unmatched: 8.

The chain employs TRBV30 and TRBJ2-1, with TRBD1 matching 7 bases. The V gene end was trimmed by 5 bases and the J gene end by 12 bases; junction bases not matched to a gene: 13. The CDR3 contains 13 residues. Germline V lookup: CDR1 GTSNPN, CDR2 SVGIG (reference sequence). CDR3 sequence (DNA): TGTGCCTGGGGGGGACAGACCCTTCGACGGCAGTTCTTC. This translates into CAWGGQTLRRQFF.

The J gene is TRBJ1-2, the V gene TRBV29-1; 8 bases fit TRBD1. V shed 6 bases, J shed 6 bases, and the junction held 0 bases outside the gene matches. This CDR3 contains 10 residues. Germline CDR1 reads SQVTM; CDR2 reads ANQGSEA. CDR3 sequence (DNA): TGCAGCGTACAGGGGGATGGCTACACCTTC. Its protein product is CSVQGDGYTF.

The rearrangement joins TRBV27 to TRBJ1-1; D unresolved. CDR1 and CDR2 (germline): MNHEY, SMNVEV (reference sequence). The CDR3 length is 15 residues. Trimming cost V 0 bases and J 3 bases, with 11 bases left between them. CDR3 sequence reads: CASSLSWPGYTEAFF. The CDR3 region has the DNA TGTGCCAGCAGTTTATCGTGGCCGGGGTACACTGAAGCTTTCTTT.

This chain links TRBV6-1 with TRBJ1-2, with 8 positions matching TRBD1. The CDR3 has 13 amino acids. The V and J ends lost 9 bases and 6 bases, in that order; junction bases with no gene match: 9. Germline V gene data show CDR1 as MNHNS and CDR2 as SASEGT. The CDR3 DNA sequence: TGTGCCAGTCGCCCCCAGGGGGCAAATGGCTACACCTTC. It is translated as CASRPQGANGYTF.

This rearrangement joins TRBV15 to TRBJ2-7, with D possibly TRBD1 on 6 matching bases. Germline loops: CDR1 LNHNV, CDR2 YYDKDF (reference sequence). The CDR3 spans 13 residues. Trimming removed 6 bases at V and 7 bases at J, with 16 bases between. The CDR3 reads CATSAGQTLEQYF. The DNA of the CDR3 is TGTGCCACCAGTGCAGGACAGACGTTAGAGCAGTACTTC.

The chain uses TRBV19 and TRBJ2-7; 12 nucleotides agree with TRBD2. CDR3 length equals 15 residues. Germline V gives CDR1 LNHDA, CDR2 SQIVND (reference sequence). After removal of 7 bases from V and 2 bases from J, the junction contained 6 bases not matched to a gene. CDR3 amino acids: CASKSTSGGPYEQYF. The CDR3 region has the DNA TGTGCCAGTAAATCGACTAGCGGGGGACCCTACGAGCAGTACTTC.

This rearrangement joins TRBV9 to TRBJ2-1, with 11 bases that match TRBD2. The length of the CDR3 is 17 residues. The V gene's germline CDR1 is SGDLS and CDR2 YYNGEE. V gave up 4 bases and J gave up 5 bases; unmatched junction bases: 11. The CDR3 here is CASSPGLAGSIDNEQFF. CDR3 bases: TGTGCCAGCAGCCCCGGACTAGCGGGCTCGATCGACAATGAGCAGTTCTTC.

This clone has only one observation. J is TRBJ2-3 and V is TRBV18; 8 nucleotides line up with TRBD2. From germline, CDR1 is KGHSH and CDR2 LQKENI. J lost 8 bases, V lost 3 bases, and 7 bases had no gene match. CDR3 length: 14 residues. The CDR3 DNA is TGTGCCAGCTCACCGGGACTAGGTGAGGGTACGCAGTATTTT. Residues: CASSPGLGEGTQYF.

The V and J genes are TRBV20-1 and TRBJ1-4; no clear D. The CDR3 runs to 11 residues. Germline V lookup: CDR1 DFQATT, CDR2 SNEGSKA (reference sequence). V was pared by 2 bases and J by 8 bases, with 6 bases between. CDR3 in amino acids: CSARNEEKLFF. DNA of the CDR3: TGCAGTGCTAGAAATGAGGAAAAACTGTTTTTT.